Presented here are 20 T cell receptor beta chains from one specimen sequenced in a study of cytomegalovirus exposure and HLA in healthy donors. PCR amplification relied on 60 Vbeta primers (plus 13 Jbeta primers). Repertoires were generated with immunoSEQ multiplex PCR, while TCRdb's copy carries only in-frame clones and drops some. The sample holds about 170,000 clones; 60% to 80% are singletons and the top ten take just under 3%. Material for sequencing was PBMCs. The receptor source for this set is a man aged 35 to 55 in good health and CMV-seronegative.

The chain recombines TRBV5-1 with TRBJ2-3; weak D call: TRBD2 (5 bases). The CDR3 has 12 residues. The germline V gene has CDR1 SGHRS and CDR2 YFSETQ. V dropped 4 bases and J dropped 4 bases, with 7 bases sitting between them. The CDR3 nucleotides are TGCGCCAGCAGCGAACTAGCAGATACGCAGTATTTT. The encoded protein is CASSELADTQYF. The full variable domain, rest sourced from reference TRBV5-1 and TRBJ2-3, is KAGVTQTPRYLIKTRGQQVTLSCSPISGHRSVSWYQQTPGQGLQFLFEYFSETQRNKGNFPGRFSGRQFSNSRSEMNVSTLELGDSALYLCASSELADTQYFGPGTRLTVL.

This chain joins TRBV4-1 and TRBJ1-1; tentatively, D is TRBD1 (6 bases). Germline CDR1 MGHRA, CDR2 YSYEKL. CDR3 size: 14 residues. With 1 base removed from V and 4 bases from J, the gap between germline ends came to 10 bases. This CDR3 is CASSQVGASTEAFF. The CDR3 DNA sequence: TGCGCCAGCAGCCAAGTGGGGGCTAGCACTGAAGCTTTCTTT.

CDR3 amino acids: CATSSGGTSGSGSTDTQYF. CDR3 nucleotide sequence: TGTGCCACCAGTTCAGGTGGGACTAGCGGGAGTGGGAGCACAGATACGCAGTATTTT. The rearrangement joins TRBV15 to TRBJ2-3; 14 bases align to TRBD2. The CDR3 has 19 amino acids. V shed 6 bases and J 0 bases; nucleotides not matched to a gene: 11. The germline V gene encodes CDR1 LNHNV and CDR2 YYDKDF (reference sequence).

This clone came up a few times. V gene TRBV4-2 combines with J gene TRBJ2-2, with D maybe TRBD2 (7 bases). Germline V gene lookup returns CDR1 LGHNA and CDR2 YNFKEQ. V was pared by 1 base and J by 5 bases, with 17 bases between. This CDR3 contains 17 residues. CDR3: CASSQGIIGRGTGELFF. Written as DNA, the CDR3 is TGTGCCAGCAGCCAAGGAATCATTGGGAGGGGGACCGGGGAGCTGTTTTTT.

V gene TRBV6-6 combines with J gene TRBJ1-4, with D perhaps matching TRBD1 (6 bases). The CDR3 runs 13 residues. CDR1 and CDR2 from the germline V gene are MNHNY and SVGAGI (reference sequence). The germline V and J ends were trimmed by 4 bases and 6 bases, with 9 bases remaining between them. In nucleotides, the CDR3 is TGTGCCAGCAGTTCAAACAGGGATGAAAAACTGTTTTTT. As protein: CASSSNRDEKLFF.

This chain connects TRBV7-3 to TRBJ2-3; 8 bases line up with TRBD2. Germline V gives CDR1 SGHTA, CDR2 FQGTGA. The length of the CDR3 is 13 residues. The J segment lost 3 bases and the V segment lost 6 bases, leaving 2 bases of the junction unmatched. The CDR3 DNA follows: TGTGCCAGCAGGGCGGGAGGTACAGATACGCAGTATTTT. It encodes CASRAGGTDTQYF.

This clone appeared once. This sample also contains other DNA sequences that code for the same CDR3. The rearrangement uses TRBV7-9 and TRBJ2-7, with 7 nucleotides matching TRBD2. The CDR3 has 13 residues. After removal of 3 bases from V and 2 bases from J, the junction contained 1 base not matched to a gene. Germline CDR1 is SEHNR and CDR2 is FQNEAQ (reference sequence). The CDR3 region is CASSFGGAYEQYF. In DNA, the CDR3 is TGTGCCAGCAGCTTTGGGGGGGCCTACGAGCAGTACTTC.

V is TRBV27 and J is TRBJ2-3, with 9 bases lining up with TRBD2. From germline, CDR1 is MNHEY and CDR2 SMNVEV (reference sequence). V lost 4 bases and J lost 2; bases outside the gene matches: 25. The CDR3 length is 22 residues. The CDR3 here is CASSSLLTQYTGTSSPTDTQYF. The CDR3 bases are TGTGCCAGCAGTTCCCTTCTCACTCAGTACACCGGGACTAGCTCTCCCACAGATACGCAGTATTTT.

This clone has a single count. CDR3 amino acids: CASSLHSSTNEKLFF. The CDR3 DNA reads TGCGCCAGCAGCCTCCACAGCTCAACTAATGAAAAACTGTTTTTT. The V call is TRBV4-1, the J call TRBJ1-4; D gene uncertain. Germline V CDR1 and CDR2: MGHRA, YSYEKL. V lost 4 bases to trimming and J lost 0 bases, with 9 bases between them. The CDR3 length is 15 residues.

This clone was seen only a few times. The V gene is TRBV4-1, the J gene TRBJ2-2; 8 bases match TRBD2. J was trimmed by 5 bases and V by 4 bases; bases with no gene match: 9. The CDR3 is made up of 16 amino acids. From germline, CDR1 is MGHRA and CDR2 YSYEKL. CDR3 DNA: TGCGCCAGCAGCCTGGCAGGACTAGCTCAGACCGGGGAGCTGTTTTTT. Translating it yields CASSLAGLAQTGELFF.

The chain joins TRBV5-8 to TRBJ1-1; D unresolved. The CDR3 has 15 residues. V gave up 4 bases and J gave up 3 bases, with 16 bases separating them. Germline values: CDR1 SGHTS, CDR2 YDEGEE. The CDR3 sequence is CASSVVRRADTEAFF. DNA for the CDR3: TGTGCCAGCAGCGTCGTTAGGAGGGCCGACACTGAAGCTTTCTTT.

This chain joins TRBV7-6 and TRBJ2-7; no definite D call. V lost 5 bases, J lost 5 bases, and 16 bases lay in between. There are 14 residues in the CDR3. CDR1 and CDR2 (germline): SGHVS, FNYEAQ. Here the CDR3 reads CASSVIPTVDEQYF. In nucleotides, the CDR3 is TGTGCCAGCAGCGTCATCCCCACAGTCGACGAGCAGTACTTC.

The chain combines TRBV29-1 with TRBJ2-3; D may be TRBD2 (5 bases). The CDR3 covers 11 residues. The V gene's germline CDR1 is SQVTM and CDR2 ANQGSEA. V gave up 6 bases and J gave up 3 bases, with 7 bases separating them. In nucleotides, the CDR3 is TGCAGCGTAGGGAGAACAGATACGCAGTATTTT. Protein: CSVGRTDTQYF.

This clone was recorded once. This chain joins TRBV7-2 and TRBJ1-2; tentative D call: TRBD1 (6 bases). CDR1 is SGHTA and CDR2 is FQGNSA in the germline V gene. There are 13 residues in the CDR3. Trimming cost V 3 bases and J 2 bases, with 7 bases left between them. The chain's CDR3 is CASSLGTNYGYTF. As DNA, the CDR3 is TGTGCCAGCAGCTTGGGGACAAACTATGGCTACACCTTC.

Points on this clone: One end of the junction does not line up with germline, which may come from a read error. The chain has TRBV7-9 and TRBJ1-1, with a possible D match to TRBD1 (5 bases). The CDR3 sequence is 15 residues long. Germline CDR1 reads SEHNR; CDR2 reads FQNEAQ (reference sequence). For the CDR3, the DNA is TGTTCCAGCAGCTTCGGGGACTTCATGAACACTGAAGCTTTCTTT. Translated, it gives CSSSFGDFMNTEAFF.

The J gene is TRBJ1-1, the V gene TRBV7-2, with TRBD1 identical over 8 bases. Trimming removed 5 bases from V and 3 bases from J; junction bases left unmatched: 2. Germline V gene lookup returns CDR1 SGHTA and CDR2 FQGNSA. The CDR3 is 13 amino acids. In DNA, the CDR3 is TGTGCCAGCAGCCCGGACAGGGACACTGAAGCTTTCTTT. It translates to CASSPDRDTEAFF.

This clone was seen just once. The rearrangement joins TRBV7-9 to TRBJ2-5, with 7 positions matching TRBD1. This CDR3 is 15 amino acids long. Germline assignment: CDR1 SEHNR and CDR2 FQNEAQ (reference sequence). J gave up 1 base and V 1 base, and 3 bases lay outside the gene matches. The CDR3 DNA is TGTGCCAGCAGCTTAGTCCGGGACAGCCAAGAGACCCAGTACTTC. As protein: CASSLVRDSQETQYF.

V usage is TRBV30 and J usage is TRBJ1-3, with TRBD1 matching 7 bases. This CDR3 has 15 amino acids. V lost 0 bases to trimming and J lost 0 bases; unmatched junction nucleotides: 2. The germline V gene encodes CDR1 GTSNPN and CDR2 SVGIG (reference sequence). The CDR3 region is CAWSVRQGSGNTIYF. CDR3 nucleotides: TGTGCCTGGAGTGTAAGACAGGGCTCTGGAAACACCATATATTTT.

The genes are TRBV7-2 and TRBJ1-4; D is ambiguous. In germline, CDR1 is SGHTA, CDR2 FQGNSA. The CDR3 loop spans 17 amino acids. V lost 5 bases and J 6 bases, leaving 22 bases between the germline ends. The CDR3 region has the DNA TGTGCCAGCAGCATCTCCGGGATTAGAGGGCCCCATGAAAAACTGTTTTTT. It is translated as CASSISGIRGPHEKLFF.

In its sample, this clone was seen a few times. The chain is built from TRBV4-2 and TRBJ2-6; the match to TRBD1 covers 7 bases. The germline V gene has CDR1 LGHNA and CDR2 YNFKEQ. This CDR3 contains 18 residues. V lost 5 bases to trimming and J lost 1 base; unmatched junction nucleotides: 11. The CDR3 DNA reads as TGTGCCAGCAGCACCCGACAGGGTAGGAATTCTGGGGCCAACGTCCTGACTTTC. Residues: CASSTRQGRNSGANVLTF.